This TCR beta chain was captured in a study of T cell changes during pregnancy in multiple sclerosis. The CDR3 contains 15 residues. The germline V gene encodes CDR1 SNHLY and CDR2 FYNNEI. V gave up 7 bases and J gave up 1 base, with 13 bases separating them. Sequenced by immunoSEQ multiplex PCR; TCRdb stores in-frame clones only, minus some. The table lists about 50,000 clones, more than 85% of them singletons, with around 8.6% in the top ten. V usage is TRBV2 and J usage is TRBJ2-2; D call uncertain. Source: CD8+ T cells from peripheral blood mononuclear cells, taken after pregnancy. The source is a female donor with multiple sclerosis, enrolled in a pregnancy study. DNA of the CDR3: TGTGCCAGCACAGACTTCCTAGGGAACACCGGGGAGCTGTTTTTT. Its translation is CASTDFLGNTGELFF.